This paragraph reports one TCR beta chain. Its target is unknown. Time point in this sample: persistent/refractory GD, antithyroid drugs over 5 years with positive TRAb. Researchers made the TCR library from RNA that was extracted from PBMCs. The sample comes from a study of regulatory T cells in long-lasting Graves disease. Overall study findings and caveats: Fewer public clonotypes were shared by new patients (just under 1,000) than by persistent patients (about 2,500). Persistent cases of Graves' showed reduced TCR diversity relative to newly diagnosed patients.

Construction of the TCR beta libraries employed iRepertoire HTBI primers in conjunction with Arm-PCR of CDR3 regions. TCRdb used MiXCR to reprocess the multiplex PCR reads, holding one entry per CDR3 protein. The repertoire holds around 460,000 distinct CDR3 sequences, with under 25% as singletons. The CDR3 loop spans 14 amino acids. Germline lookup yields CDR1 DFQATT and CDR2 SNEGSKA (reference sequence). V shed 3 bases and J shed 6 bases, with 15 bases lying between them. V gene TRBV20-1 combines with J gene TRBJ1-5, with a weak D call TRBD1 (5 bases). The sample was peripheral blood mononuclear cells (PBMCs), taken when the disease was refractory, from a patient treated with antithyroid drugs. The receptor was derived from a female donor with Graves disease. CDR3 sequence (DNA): TGCAGTGCTAGGCAGGGCGGATTGAGTCAGCCCCAGCATTTT. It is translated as CSARQGGLSQPQHF.